This T cell receptor (beta chain) was retrieved from a study of human T cells and chemical hapten exposure. The wider study: Predominantly women, the patients had alopecia areata, totalis or universalis. Findings and limits, study-wide: The study found expanded TCRs formed significantly more large CDR3 similarity clusters than controls. With DPC sensitization, TCRs exceeding 1 in 1000 frequency showed no change.

The length of the CDR3 is 12 residues. Trimming pared 5 bases from V and 5 bases from J, leaving 7 bases between. Germline lookup yields CDR1 SGHRS and CDR2 YFSETQ. Unique molecular identifiers were linked by the library to individual cDNA molecules. TCRdb passed the RACE reads through MiXCR, listing each CDR3 protein once. The profile shows 85,000 to 130,000 distinct CDR3 sequences, 12% of them singletons. A remark on this clonotype: Its antigen is as yet unknown.

Time point meaning: pre-sensitization, week 0. The treatment was: therapeutic diphenylcyclopropenone sensitization with weekly scalp DPC. This chain uses TRBV5-1 with TRBJ1-4; a possible D gene is TRBD1 (5 bases). Sequencing used whole blood, obtained in connection with sensitization to the hapten diphenylcyclopropenone (DPC). This receptor was taken from a woman aged 45-60 years with alopecia areata. Some clones in this sample may be carry-over from other donors' samples. The CDR3 region is CASSRDNEKLFF. For the CDR3, the DNA is TGCGCCAGCAGTCGGGACAATGAAAAACTGTTTTTT.